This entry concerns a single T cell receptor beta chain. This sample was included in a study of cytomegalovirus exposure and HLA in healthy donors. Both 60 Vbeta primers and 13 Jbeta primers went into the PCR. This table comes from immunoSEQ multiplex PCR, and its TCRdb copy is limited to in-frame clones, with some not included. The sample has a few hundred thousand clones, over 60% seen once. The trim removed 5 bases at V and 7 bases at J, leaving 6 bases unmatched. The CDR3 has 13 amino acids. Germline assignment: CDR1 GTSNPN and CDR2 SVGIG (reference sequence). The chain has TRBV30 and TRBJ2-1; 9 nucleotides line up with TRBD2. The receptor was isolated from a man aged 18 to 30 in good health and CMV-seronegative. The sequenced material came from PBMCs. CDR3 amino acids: CAWLAGVGNEQFF. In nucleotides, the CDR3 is TGTGCCTGGTTAGCGGGAGTGGGAAATGAGCAGTTCTTC. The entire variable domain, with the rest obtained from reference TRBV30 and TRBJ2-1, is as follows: SQTIHQWPATLVQPVGSPLSLECTVEGTSNPNLYWYRQAAGRGLQLLFYSVGIGQISSEVPQNLSASRPQDRQFILSSKKLLLSDSGFYLCAWLAGVGNEQFFGPGTRLTVL.